The 22 T cell receptor beta chains presented below share a single source sample, sequenced in a study of blood T cell repertoires in COVID-19. TCRdb's table, derived via immunoSEQ multiplex PCR, lists solely in-frame clones and lacks some. Counted here are more than 90,000 clones, 85% occurring once; the ten biggest clones make up more than 1.5%. The sample taken for sequencing was peripheral blood. The source is a woman aged 65 to 85 with active or convalescent COVID-19.

There are a few counts of this clone. J is TRBJ2-2 and V is TRBV10-1; unclear D gene. This CDR3 region has 13 residues. Germline CDR1 is WNHNN and CDR2 is SYGVQD (reference sequence). Trimming left V 2 bases short and J 4 bases short, with 5 bases between. CDR3 loop: CASSEIITGELFF. The CDR3 DNA reads TGCGCCAGCAGTGAGATCATCACCGGGGAGCTGTTTTTT.

The gene calls are TRBV18 and TRBJ2-2; 9 nucleotides agree with TRBD2. The CDR3 has 19 amino acids. After removal of 3 bases from V and 1 base from J, the junction contained 12 bases not matched to a gene. Germline V gene sequence: CDR1 KGHSH, CDR2 LQKENI. The CDR3 nucleotides read TGTGCCAGCTCACCCCCTGGCGGGGGGGCCCAGAGGAACACCGGGGAGCTGTTTTTT. It is translated as CASSPPGGGAQRNTGELFF.

The chain employs TRBV6-5 and TRBJ1-6; a weak D match, TRBD1 (6 bases). V dropped 11 bases and J dropped 7 bases, with 12 bases sitting between them. Looked up from germline, CDR1 is MNHEY and CDR2 is SVGAGI. The CDR3 runs 12 residues. CDR3 sequence: CAVGARNSPLHF. DNA for the CDR3: TGTGCCGTGGGGGCGCGGAATTCACCCCTCCACTTT.

J is TRBJ1-4 and V is TRBV15; 10 nucleotides agree with TRBD1. The CDR3 extends over 15 amino acids. Per germline, CDR1 LNHNV and CDR2 YYDKDF (reference sequence). Germline trimming cut 4 bases from V and 8 bases from J; bases unmatched to any gene: 7. This chain's CDR3 is CATSKVTGGREKLFF. The CDR3 DNA reads TGTGCCACCAGCAAGGTGACAGGGGGCAGAGAAAAACTGTTTTTT.

The sample holds one count of this clone. The chain recombines TRBV5-1 with TRBJ2-7; maybe TRBD1 (6 bases). The CDR3 spans 14 residues. Looked up from germline, CDR1 is SGHRS and CDR2 is YFSETQ. Deletions cut 0 bases from V and 3 bases from J, with 10 bases between. CDR3 coding DNA: TGCGCCAGCAGCTTGGCTGGACAGAACTACGAGCAGTACTTC. Translation gives CASSLAGQNYEQYF.

The genes are TRBV24-1 and TRBJ2-1, with TRBD2 matching over 12 bases. The germline V gene has CDR1 KGHDR and CDR2 SFDVKD. The trim removed 3 bases at V and 8 bases at J, leaving 7 bases unmatched. The CDR3 consists of 16 residues. The CDR3 DNA reads TGTGCCACCAGTGATAAAAGGACTAGCGGGACGGATGAGCAGTTCTTC. Amino acid sequence: CATSDKRTSGTDEQFF.

The chain links TRBV28 to TRBJ2-7; tentatively, D is TRBD2 (6 bases). The germline CDR1 and CDR2 sequences are MDHEN and SYDVKM. Trimming took 8 bases from V and 5 from J, leaving 16 bases between them. The CDR3 spans 13 residues. The CDR3 spells CASYRDSINEQYF. The CDR3 DNA reads TGTGCCAGCTACCGGGACTCAATCAACGAGCAGTACTTC.

V usage is TRBV28 and J usage is TRBJ2-2; D remains unclear. V lost 6 bases to trimming and J lost 7 bases, with 15 bases between them. Germline CDR1 reads MDHEN; CDR2 reads SYDVKM. The CDR3 covers 14 residues. CDR3 in amino acids: CASSPPPVNGELFF. The CDR3 DNA follows: TGTGCCAGCAGCCCCCCTCCCGTTAACGGGGAGCTGTTTTTT.

This clone was seen just once. The chain links TRBV7-9 to TRBJ2-7, with D possibly being TRBD2 (6 bases). The CDR3 runs to 12 residues. The V end was cut by 10 bases, the J end by 5 bases, with 15 bases between. Germline V gene data show CDR1 as SEHNR and CDR2 as FQNEAQ (reference sequence). Here the CDR3 reads CATGGVSDEQYF. DNA for the CDR3: TGTGCCACCGGCGGGGTGAGTGACGAGCAGTACTTC.

The chain has TRBV27 and TRBJ1-2; tentative D call: TRBD1 (6 bases). The CDR3 runs to 15 residues. V was cut by 4 bases and J by 4 bases, with 16 bases left in between. CDR1 and CDR2 (germline): MNHEY, SMNVEV (reference sequence). In nucleotides, the CDR3 is TGTGCCAGCAGTTCCACAACGGGACACCTCTATGGCTACACCTTC. The encoded protein is CASSSTTGHLYGYTF.

The rearrangement joins TRBV27 to TRBJ1-5, with 7 bases aligning to TRBD1. The trim removed 5 bases at V and 2 bases at J, leaving 12 bases unmatched. The CDR3 spans 17 residues. The germline V gene has CDR1 MNHEY and CDR2 SMNVEV (reference sequence). Here the CDR3 DNA reads TGTGCCAGCAGTCACGGACAGGCACAATGGGGCAATCAGCCCCAGCATTTT. Protein: CASSHGQAQWGNQPQHF.

The chain carries TRBV2 and TRBJ2-7; the match to TRBD1 covers 8 bases. The CDR3 has 13 amino acids. The ends lost 9 bases at V and 2 bases at J; junction bases unmatched: 6. Germline V gives CDR1 SNHLY, CDR2 FYNNEI. The chain's CDR3 is CASRTGPPYEQYF. The DNA for the CDR3 is TGTGCCAGTAGGACAGGGCCCCCCTACGAGCAGTACTTC.

Concerning this clone itself: The sample contains more than one DNA sequence encoding this CDR3. V usage is TRBV30 and J usage is TRBJ2-1, with 10 positions matching TRBD2. The V gene end was trimmed by 0 bases and the J gene end by 4 bases; junction bases not matched to a gene: 6. Germline V lookup: CDR1 GTSNPN, CDR2 SVGIG (reference sequence). The CDR3 covers 16 residues. The CDR3 region has the DNA TGTGCCTGGAGTGTAGCGGGAGGGGCCTCATACAATGAGCAGTTCTTC. Translation gives CAWSVAGGASYNEQFF.

CDR3: CASSQVGIYGYTF. CDR3 DNA: TGCGCCAGCAGCCAAGTCGGTATCTATGGCTACACCTTC. The V call is TRBV4-3, the J call TRBJ1-2; D is unresolved. This CDR3 has 13 amino acids. Deletions cut 1 base from V and 4 bases from J, with 7 bases between. Germline V gene data show CDR1 as LGHNA and CDR2 as YSLEER.

There are a few counts of this clone. The J gene is TRBJ1-3, the V gene TRBV5-1; 7 nucleotides align to TRBD1. The germline V gene encodes CDR1 SGHRS and CDR2 YFSETQ. The CDR3 is made up of 16 amino acids. Trimming at V came to 3 bases and at J to 0 bases, leaving 6 bases not matched to a gene. CDR3: CASSSTGDSSGNTIYF. The CDR3 DNA is TGCGCCAGCAGCTCAACAGGGGACTCCTCTGGAAACACCATATATTTT. Together with reference TRBV5-1 and TRBJ1-3, the CDR3 gives the full variable domain: KAGVTQTPRYLIKTRGQQVTLSCSPISGHRSVSWYQQTPGQGLQFLFEYFSETQRNKGNFPGRFSGRQFSNSRSEMNVSTLELGDSALYLCASSSTGDSSGNTIYFGEGSWLTVV.

The V call is TRBV5-4, the J call TRBJ1-2; TRBD1 agrees at 7 bases. Per the germline V gene, CDR1 is SGHNT and CDR2 is YYREEE (reference sequence). The junction had 8 bases not matched to a gene; V was cut back by 5 bases and J by 4 bases. This CDR3 has 14 residues. The CDR3 loop reads CASSPEGAAYGYTF. The CDR3 DNA is TGTGCCAGCAGTCCGGAGGGGGCAGCCTATGGCTACACCTTC. The full variable domain, completed using reference TRBV5-4 and TRBJ1-2, is ETGVTQSPTHLIKTRGQQVTLRCSSQSGHNTVSWYQQALGQGPQFIFQYYREEENGRGNFPPRFSGLQFPNYSSELNVNALELDDSALYLCASSPEGAAYGYTFGSGTRLTVV.

This clone was seen ten or more times. The V call is TRBV6-5, the J call TRBJ2-1; D gene ambiguous. The V end was cut by 10 bases, the J end by 0 bases, with 13 bases between. The CDR3 totals 14 residues. Germline V gene lookup returns CDR1 MNHEY and CDR2 SVGAGI. The CDR3 loop reads CATSLRGSYNEQFF. CDR3 bases: TGTGCCACGTCACTCCGAGGCTCCTACAATGAGCAGTTCTTC.

CDR3 nucleotides: TGCAGCGTCGCCGGGACAACGAACACTGAAGCTTTCTTT. This gives the protein CSVAGTTNTEAFF. The rearrangement joins TRBV29-1 to TRBJ1-1; D is possibly TRBD1 (6 bases). Germline CDR1 reads SQVTM; CDR2 reads ANQGSEA. Trimming removed 6 bases at V and 1 base at J, with 12 bases between. The CDR3 length is 13 residues.

The chain links TRBV10-3 to TRBJ2-7, with D perhaps TRBD2 (6 bases). Trimming took off 4 bases at V and 0 bases at J, with 13 bases between the two ends. Germline V gene lookup returns CDR1 ENHRY and CDR2 SYGVKD. The CDR3 has 15 residues. The CDR3 spells CAISAFGGSSYEQYF. The CDR3 DNA follows: TGTGCCATCAGTGCCTTTGGGGGGAGCTCCTACGAGCAGTACTTC.

This chain connects TRBV10-3 to TRBJ2-1; the match to TRBD2 covers 10 bases. Trimming took 3 bases from V and 7 from J; bases not matched to a gene: 18. The germline CDR1 and CDR2 sequences are ENHRY and SYGVKD. This CDR3 region has 19 residues. CDR3 nucleotide sequence: TGTGCCATCAGTGAAAACGGGTATTTAGCGGGAGGAGTTGTAAATGAGCAGTTCTTC. Protein product: CAISENGYLAGGVVNEQFF.

The chain has TRBV19 and TRBJ2-3; a weak D match, TRBD2 (7 bases). Trimming removed 4 bases from V and 6 bases from J, with 20 bases in between. Germline V gene data show CDR1 as LNHDA and CDR2 as SQIVND (reference sequence). The CDR3 consists of 16 residues. The CDR3 coding sequence is TGTGCCAGTAGTAAAGTAAGGACTAGGGGGGATGATACGCAGTATTTT. It codes for CASSKVRTRGDDTQYF. Combining the CDR3 with reference TRBV19 and TRBJ2-3 gives the whole variable domain DGGITQSPKYLFRKEGQNVTLSCEQNLNHDAMYWYRQDPGQGLRLIYYSQIVNDFQKGDIAEGYSVSREKKESFPLTVTSAQKNPTAFYLCASSKVRTRGDDTQYFGPGTRLTVL.

This clone appeared once. The chain is built from TRBV15 and TRBJ2-4; D is perhaps TRBD1 (8 bases). This CDR3 is built from 16 residues. Germline CDR1 and CDR2: LNHNV and YYDKDF (reference sequence). V gave up 3 bases and J gave up 8 bases, with 20 bases separating them. CDR3 in amino acids: CATSRQQGGRRDIQYF. Here the CDR3 DNA reads TGTGCCACCAGCAGGCAACAGGGGGGGAGGAGAGACATTCAGTACTTC.